These T cell receptor beta chains were read from a single sample in a study of PD-1 blockade in classical Hodgkin lymphoma. Sequenced by immunoSEQ multiplex PCR; TCRdb stores in-frame clones only, minus some. The data show 75,000 to 100,000 clones, approximately 88% seen once. Sequencing used peripheral blood mononuclear cells (PBMCs), obtained at baseline. Every receptor here comes from a human donor with classical Hodgkin lymphoma. Both conserved end residues are part of each CDR3. Each record gives: D gene, J gene, clone size, V gene, CDR3 protein, CDR3 DNA. A D gene is named only where the DNA matches it firmly. Not every row has a clone size; where given, it reads once, few, many or a size class.

d_call: NA; j_call: TRBJ2-3; clone_size: NA; v_call: TRBV5-1; cdr3_aa: CASSLGGLASTDTQYF; cdr3_nt: TGCGCCAGCAGCTTGGGGGGTCTAGCGAGCACAGATACGCAGTATTTT
d_call: TRBD2; j_call: TRBJ2-7; clone_size: once; v_call: TRBV9; cdr3_aa: CASTDRLAGEEQYF; cdr3_nt: TGTGCCAGCACTGACCGACTAGCGGGAGAGGAGCAGTACTTC
d_call: NA; j_call: TRBJ2-5; clone_size: NA; v_call: TRBV19; cdr3_aa: CASSIGWQGETQYF; cdr3_nt: TGTGCCAGTAGTATAGGTTGGCAGGGGGAGACCCAGTACTTC
d_call: TRBD1; j_call: TRBJ1-2; clone_size: medium-sized; v_call: TRBV14; cdr3_aa: CASSQDLIAAGGAEGYTF; cdr3_nt: TGTGCCAGCAGCCAAGATTTAATCGCGGCAGGGGGCGCCGAAGGCTACACCTTC
d_call: NA; j_call: TRBJ1-4; clone_size: once; v_call: TRBV4-1; cdr3_aa: CASSPRGWQSLNEKLFF; cdr3_nt: TGCGCCAGCAGCCCAAGAGGGTGGCAGTCTCTTAATGAAAAACTGTTTTTT
d_call: NA; j_call: TRBJ2-4; clone_size: NA; v_call: TRBV21-1; cdr3_aa: CASSGAGQPENIQYF; cdr3_nt: TGTGCCAGCTCTGGAGCCGGACAGCCAGAAAACATTCAGTACTTC
d_call: TRBD1; j_call: TRBJ2-2; clone_size: NA; v_call: TRBV5-1; cdr3_aa: CASTLTGGYTGELFF; cdr3_nt: TGCGCCAGCACCCTTACAGGGGGCTACACCGGGGAGCTGTTTTTT
d_call: TRBD2; j_call: TRBJ2-1; clone_size: NA; v_call: TRBV10-2; cdr3_aa: CASRLAGGPNEQFF; cdr3_nt: TGCGCCAGCAGGCTAGCGGGAGGGCCCAATGAGCAGTTCTTC
d_call: TRBD2; j_call: TRBJ2-5; clone_size: NA; v_call: TRBV11-2; cdr3_aa: CASSLGTSGGTQYF; cdr3_nt: TGTGCCAGCAGCTTGGGGACTAGCGGGGGGACCCAGTACTTC
d_call: TRBD2; j_call: TRBJ2-3; clone_size: NA; v_call: TRBV4-2; cdr3_aa: CASSQGLAGADTQYF; cdr3_nt: TGTGCCAGCAGCCAGGGACTAGCGGGAGCAGATACGCAGTATTTT
d_call: NA; j_call: TRBJ2-1; clone_size: few; v_call: TRBV27; cdr3_aa: CASMSVLDNEQFF; cdr3_nt: TGTGCCAGCATGAGCGTTCTAGACAATGAGCAGTTCTTC
d_call: NA; j_call: TRBJ2-2; clone_size: NA; v_call: TRBV5-4; cdr3_aa: CASSLGESPDGELFF; cdr3_nt: TGTGCCAGCAGCTTGGGCGAGTCCCCGGACGGGGAGCTGTTTTTT
d_call: NA; j_call: TRBJ1-1; clone_size: NA; v_call: TRBV6-5; cdr3_aa: CASSYLGDSGSFF; cdr3_nt: TGTGCCAGCAGTTACTTAGGGGATAGTGGGTCTTTCTTT
d_call: NA; j_call: TRBJ1-1; clone_size: few; v_call: TRBV30; cdr3_aa: CAWSVKMNTEAFF; cdr3_nt: TGTGCCTGGAGTGTAAAGATGAACACTGAAGCTTTCTTT
d_call: NA; j_call: TRBJ2-4; clone_size: few; v_call: TRBV28; cdr3_aa: CASSRGRKEPYGVQYF; cdr3_nt: TGTGCCAGCAGCCGCGGACGGAAGGAACCGTATGGGGTTCAGTACTTC
d_call: NA; j_call: TRBJ2-3; clone_size: NA; v_call: TRBV5-5; cdr3_aa: CASSLGDLTVDTQYF; cdr3_nt: TGTGCCAGCAGCTTGGGAGACCTGACAGTGGATACGCAGTATTTT
d_call: TRBD1; j_call: TRBJ2-7; clone_size: NA; v_call: TRBV6-4; cdr3_aa: CASSKDGTGEIYEQYF; cdr3_nt: TGTGCCAGCAGCAAGGATGGGACAGGGGAGATTTACGAGCAGTACTTC
d_call: NA; j_call: TRBJ1-6; clone_size: NA; v_call: TRBV2; cdr3_aa: CASTWDSPLHF; cdr3_nt: TGTGCCAGCACCTGGGATTCACCCCTCCACTTT
d_call: NA; j_call: TRBJ2-2; clone_size: NA; v_call: TRBV5-1; cdr3_aa: CASSLRQATGELFF; cdr3_nt: TGCGCCAGCAGCTTGAGGCAGGCCACCGGGGAGCTGTTTTTT
d_call: TRBD1; j_call: TRBJ2-2; clone_size: NA; v_call: TRBV14; cdr3_aa: CASRLGTVYTGELFF; cdr3_nt: TGTGCCAGCAGACTGGGGACAGTCTACACCGGGGAGCTGTTTTTT
d_call: TRBD2; j_call: TRBJ2-1; clone_size: few; v_call: TRBV9; cdr3_aa: CASSSRTRDNEQFF; cdr3_nt: TGTGCCAGCAGCTCCAGGACTAGGGACAATGAGCAGTTCTTC
d_call: TRBD2; j_call: TRBJ2-5; clone_size: NA; v_call: TRBV30; cdr3_aa: CAWSRTSGRGETQYF; cdr3_nt: TGTGCCTGGAGTCGGACTAGCGGCCGGGGGGAGACCCAGTACTTC
d_call: TRBD1; j_call: TRBJ2-7; clone_size: NA; v_call: TRBV5-6; cdr3_aa: CASSLGADREKF; cdr3_nt: TGTGCCAGCAGCTTGGGAGCGGACAGGGAGAAGTTC
d_call: TRBD1; j_call: TRBJ2-3; clone_size: NA; v_call: TRBV19; cdr3_aa: CALRDRGTDTQYF; cdr3_nt: TGTGCCCTCCGGGACAGGGGCACAGATACGCAGTATTTT
d_call: NA; j_call: TRBJ1-4; clone_size: NA; v_call: TRBV7-9; cdr3_aa: CASSQTGTDNEKLFF; cdr3_nt: TGTGCCAGCAGCCAAACCGGGACGGACAATGAAAAACTGTTTTTT
d_call: NA; j_call: TRBJ2-7; clone_size: NA; v_call: TRBV9; cdr3_aa: CASSIDPQGGSYEQYF; cdr3_nt: TGTGCCAGCAGCATCGACCCACAGGGGGGGTCCTACGAGCAGTACTTC
d_call: TRBD1; j_call: TRBJ2-3; clone_size: many; v_call: TRBV5-6; cdr3_aa: CASSLYQGVPTDTQYF; cdr3_nt: TGTGCCAGCAGCTTGTATCAGGGGGTACCCACAGATACGCAGTATTTT
d_call: TRBD2; j_call: TRBJ2-2; clone_size: NA; v_call: TRBV19; cdr3_aa: CASSRSGVNTGELFF; cdr3_nt: TGTGCCAGTAGTCGGAGCGGGGTGAACACCGGGGAGCTGTTTTTT
d_call: NA; j_call: TRBJ2-7; clone_size: NA; v_call: TRBV28; cdr3_aa: CASSFWADVTYEQYF; cdr3_nt: TGTGCCAGCAGTTTCTGGGCAGACGTCACCTACGAGCAGTACTTC
d_call: NA; j_call: TRBJ2-7; clone_size: NA; v_call: TRBV7-2; cdr3_aa: CASSLDQGRTVYEQYF; cdr3_nt: TGTGCCAGCAGCTTAGATCAAGGCCGGACAGTCTACGAGCAGTACTTC
d_call: NA; j_call: TRBJ2-5; clone_size: NA; v_call: TRBV7-8; cdr3_aa: CASSYRRSQETQYF; cdr3_nt: TGTGCCAGCAGCTACCGCCGGTCCCAAGAGACCCAGTACTTC
d_call: NA; j_call: TRBJ1-1; clone_size: NA; v_call: TRBV10-3; cdr3_aa: CAISESGRNEAFF; cdr3_nt: TGTGCCATCAGTGAGTCGGGGCGGAATGAAGCTTTCTTT
d_call: TRBD1; j_call: TRBJ1-2; clone_size: few; v_call: TRBV5-1; cdr3_aa: CASSPGQDPLYGYTF; cdr3_nt: TGCGCCAGCAGCCCAGGACAGGACCCGCTCTATGGCTACACCTTC
d_call: TRBD1; j_call: TRBJ1-2; clone_size: NA; v_call: TRBV4-1; cdr3_aa: CASSHRLCSETGTGCGYTF; cdr3_nt: TGCGCCAGCAGCCACCGCCTTTGCTCCGAGACCGGGACAGGGTGTGGCTACACCTTC
d_call: NA; j_call: TRBJ1-1; clone_size: NA; v_call: TRBV27; cdr3_aa: CASSSPQLYTEAFF; cdr3_nt: TGTGCCAGCAGTTCCCCCCAGCTCTACACTGAAGCTTTCTTT
d_call: NA; j_call: TRBJ1-4; clone_size: NA; v_call: TRBV19; cdr3_aa: CASSSQGIGTNEKLFF; cdr3_nt: TGTGCCAGTAGTTCCCAGGGGATTGGGACTAATGAAAAACTGTTTTTT
d_call: NA; j_call: TRBJ2-5; clone_size: NA; v_call: TRBV19; cdr3_aa: CASSSQQETQYF; cdr3_nt: TGTGCCAGTAGTTCACAGCAAGAGACCCAGTACTTC
d_call: NA; j_call: TRBJ2-1; clone_size: NA; v_call: TRBV7-3; cdr3_aa: CASSQGHPSYNEQFF; cdr3_nt: TGTGCCAGCAGCCAAGGACATCCCTCCTACAATGAGCAGTTCTTC
d_call: NA; j_call: TRBJ2-3; clone_size: NA; v_call: TRBV6-6; cdr3_aa: CASSPGTDTQYF; cdr3_nt: TGTGCCAGCAGTCCAGGCACAGATACGCAGTATTTT